The T cell receptor (beta chain) under discussion was sequenced for a study of shared clonotypes between healthy human individuals. Study-level results: Between a handful of donors, naive CD4 clonotypes were shared at a level of around 5.1%. Only blood was sampled, and tissue TCR repertoires likely differ from blood ones. Naive subsets typically showed greater estimated richness than memory subsets.

This clone was seen just once. Its cognate antigen is unknown. This sample also contains other DNA sequences that code for the same CDR3. Profiled with immunoSEQ multiplex PCR; TCRdb holds only in-frame clones, not every one. This table has 2 million to 2.5 million clones, 85% to 95% appearing once. In germline, CDR1 is KGHSH, CDR2 LQKENI. The V and J ends lost 3 bases and 5 bases, in that order; junction bases with no gene match: 11. This CDR3 is built from 16 residues. This clonotype was obtained from a man aged 18 to 30 in good health. Some clones in this sample may be carry-over from other donors' samples. Input material: naive CD4+ T cells from PBMCs. Documented subset: CD45RA+ positively selected. The chain uses TRBV18 and TRBJ2-5; 8 bases align to TRBD2. The chain's CDR3 is CASSPSTGGVGETQYF. Written as DNA, the CDR3 is TGTGCCAGCTCACCCTCTACCGGGGGGGTGGGCGAGACCCAGTACTTC.